This T cell receptor (beta chain) was sequenced in a study of CD8 T cells in Susac syndrome. General observations from the study: The study admitted that it had a relatively small number of individuals in its TCR sequencing and HLA analysis.

It was with random hexamers that roughly 0.5 to 1 ug RNA was reverse transcribed. An immunoSEQ multiplex PCR amplified TCR beta CDR3 over 54 Vbeta and 13 Jbeta. One entry per CDR3 protein results from TCRdb running MiXCR on the immunoSEQ multiplex PCR reads. The sample yields some 200,000 distinct CDR3 sequences, 80% to 95% seen once. Sequencing of TCR beta, carried out with a high-throughput approach, was applied to CD8+ and CD4+ T cells from the blood. A single count supports this clonotype. The antigen is unknown. The length of the CDR3 is 13 residues. Per germline, CDR1 SGHRS and CDR2 YFSETQ. Trimming took 2 bases from V and 10 from J, leaving 13 bases between them.

The chain joins TRBV5-1 to TRBJ2-1; D possibly matches TRBD1 or TRBD2 (5 bases each). This clonotype was sampled from a human donor with multiple sclerosis. Sequenced: CD8+ T cells from PBMCs. The CDR3, as DNA: TGCGCCAGCAGCTTCCCCGGGGCAAGGGAGCAGTTCTTC. Its protein is CASSFPGAREQFF.